The T cell receptor (beta chain) under discussion was sequenced for a study of blood T cell repertoires in COVID-19. Study summary: Donors in the United States, Italy and Spain gave samples during acute or convalescent COVID-19.

Germline CDR1 reads GTSNPN; CDR2 reads SVGIG (reference sequence). This CDR3 comprises 14 residues. The trim removed 5 bases at V and 8 bases at J, leaving 8 bases unmatched. Assay used: immunoSEQ multiplex PCR; TCRdb lists only in-frame clones, some missing. The repertoire consists of some 190,000 clones, with 80% occurring once and the leading ten covering about 4%. The genes are TRBV30 and TRBJ2-1, with 11 positions matching TRBD1. The sequence came from a man aged 25 to 40 with acute COVID-19. Sequencing was carried out using PBMCs or T cells enriched from blood (not recorded which). Here the CDR3 DNA reads TGTGCCTGGCACGGGGGACAGGGGGGTGATGAGCAGTTCTTC. This translates into CAWHGGQGGDEQFF.